This TCR beta chain was retrieved from a study of T cells after yellow fever vaccination (dated by TCRdb to about 2019). General notes on the study: The SMART-Seq v4 Ultra Low Input RNA kit was used to prepare libraries from fractions with low cell numbers. To follow T-cell clones before and after both primary and booster YFV17D yellow fever vaccination, bulk TCR alpha and beta repertoires underwent longitudinal sequencing. Two healthy male donors, one aged 18 to 29 and one aged 30 to 39 years, were included in the cohort. Blood was collected at multiple timepoints before and after primary and secondary immunization, and bulk PBMC replicates and cell subsets were isolated.

V and J lose 2 bases and 6 bases, and a span of 13 bases separates them. Via the germline V gene, CDR1 is MDHEN and CDR2 SYDVKM. The CDR3 measures 14 amino acids from cysteine to phenylalanine. The kept DNA is CDR3 alone, 42 bases in frame from the first base. According to the study, the label for this sample's treatment or condition signals: live attenuated yellow fever vaccine strain. At each blood-draw timepoint, two biological replicates of bulk PBMCs were obtained. A standard Ficoll-Paque protocol was used to isolate PBMCs from peripheral blood. RNA was extracted with TriZol from bulk PBMCs, CD4 and CD8 fractions, and dextramer-positive and dextramer-negative fractions. These reads were obtained on an Illumina NovaSeq 6000. TCR cDNA was synthesized by 5'RACE template switching, through which a universal primer site and unique molecular identifiers were introduced. cDNA synthesis was primed from both the TCR alpha and TCR beta constant segments. Two PCR steps were used to amplify libraries, with sample barcodes and sequencing adapters being added in the second step. Libraries were sequenced on Illumina HiSeq 2500 (2x100 bp) or NovaSeq (2x150 bp). Per the authors' processing: MIGEC handled demultiplexing of reads and collapsing into UMI consensus sequences, while MiXCR performed V(D)J alignment. Vaccine-responding clonotypes were identified with edgeR using replicate PBMC samples, with FDR below 0.01 and a log2 fold change above 5 up to day 15 being required. CD4 or CD8 identity was assigned to each bulk clonotype according to whether the clonotype was present at higher abundance in the sequenced CD4 repertoire or the sequenced CD8 repertoire. TCRdb reworked the public reads: Q25 trimming with fastp, MiXCR clone assembly, productive beta chains retained. Identical CDR3 protein sequences are pooled into one entry, listed with their most common genes and DNA. TCRdb's processing, not the authors' own work, is the source of the V and J calls. Recorded for this sample are some 340,000 distinct CDR3 sequences; 4.1% of them occurred a single time. The ten largest clones add up to around 25% of the sample.

A few counts support this clonotype. Its antigen specificity is not known. Per-base quality was not reported, and no clone a single base away is much larger than it. The full study reports these points: Only two donors were included in the study, so the extent to which the findings can be generalized is limited. FACS-sorted repertoires could contain abundant contaminating clonotypes from the bulk population, so computational filtering was required. The secondary T-cell response was weaker than the primary response but faster, peaking on day 5 instead of day 15. After the booster, most clones that had expanded after primary vaccination were detected again (approximately 96% of CD4 and around nine tenths of CD8), suggesting broad maintenance of memory. A small fraction of clonotypes appeared in both the CD4 and CD8 compartments, likely as a result of convergent recombination.

The source of this sequence is a man between 18 and 29 years old who received the YFV17D yellow fever vaccine. Sample: PBMCs, taken 5 days after the yellow fever booster vaccination. The chain employs TRBV28 and TRBJ1-1, with a weak D call of TRBD1 (5 bases match). This receptor has the CDR3 CASSLPVGGAEAFF. In nucleotides, the sequence is TGTGCCAGCAGTTTACCTGTCGGGGGGGCTGAAGCTTTCTTT.